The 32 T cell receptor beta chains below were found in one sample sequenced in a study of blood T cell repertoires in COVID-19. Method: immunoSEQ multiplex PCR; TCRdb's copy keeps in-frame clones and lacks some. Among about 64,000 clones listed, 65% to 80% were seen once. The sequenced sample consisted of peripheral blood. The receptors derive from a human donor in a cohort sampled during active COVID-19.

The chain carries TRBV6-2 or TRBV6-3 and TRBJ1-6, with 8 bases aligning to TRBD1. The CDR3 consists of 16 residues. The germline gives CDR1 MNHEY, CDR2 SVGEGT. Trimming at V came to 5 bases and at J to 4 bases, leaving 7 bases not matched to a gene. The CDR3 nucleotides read TGTGCCAGCAGTACCGAGCGGACAGGGTATAATTCACCCCTCCACTTT. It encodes CASSTERTGYNSPLHF.

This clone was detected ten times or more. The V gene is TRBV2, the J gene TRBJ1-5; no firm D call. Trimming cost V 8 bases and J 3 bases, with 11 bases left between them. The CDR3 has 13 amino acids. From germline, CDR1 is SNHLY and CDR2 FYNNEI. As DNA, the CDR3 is TGTGCCAGCGGCTTAGCAATCAATCAGCCCCAGCATTTT. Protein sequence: CASGLAINQPQHF.

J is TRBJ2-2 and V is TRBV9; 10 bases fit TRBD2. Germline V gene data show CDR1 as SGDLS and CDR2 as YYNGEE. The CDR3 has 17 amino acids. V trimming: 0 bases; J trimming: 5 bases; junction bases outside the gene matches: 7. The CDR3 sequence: CASSVASSGGLTGELFF. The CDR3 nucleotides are TGTGCCAGCAGCGTAGCCTCTAGCGGGGGACTTACCGGGGAGCTGTTTTTT.

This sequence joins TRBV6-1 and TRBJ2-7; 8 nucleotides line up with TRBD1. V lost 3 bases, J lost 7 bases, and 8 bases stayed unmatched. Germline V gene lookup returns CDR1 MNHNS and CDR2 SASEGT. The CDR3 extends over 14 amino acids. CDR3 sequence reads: CASSDPTGAREQYF. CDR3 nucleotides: TGTGCCAGCAGTGACCCGACAGGGGCGCGGGAGCAGTACTTC.

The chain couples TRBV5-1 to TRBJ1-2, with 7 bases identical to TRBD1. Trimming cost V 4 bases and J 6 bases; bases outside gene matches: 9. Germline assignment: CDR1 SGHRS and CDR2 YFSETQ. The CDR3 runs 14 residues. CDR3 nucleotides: TGCGCCAGCAGCATACTGACAGGGACGGATGGCTACACCTTC. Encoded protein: CASSILTGTDGYTF.

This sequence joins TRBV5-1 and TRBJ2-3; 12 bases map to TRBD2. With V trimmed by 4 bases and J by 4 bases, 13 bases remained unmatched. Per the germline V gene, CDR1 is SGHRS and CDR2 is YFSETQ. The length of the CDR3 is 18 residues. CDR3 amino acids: CASSPLAGGAVGADTQYF. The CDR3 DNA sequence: TGCGCCAGCAGCCCTCTAGCGGGGGGGGCCGTTGGCGCAGATACGCAGTATTTT.

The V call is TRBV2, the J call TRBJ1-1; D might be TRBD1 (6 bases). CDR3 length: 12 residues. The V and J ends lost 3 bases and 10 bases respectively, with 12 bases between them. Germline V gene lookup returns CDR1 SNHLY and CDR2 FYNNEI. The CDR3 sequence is CASSETGGIAFF. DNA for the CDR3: TGTGCCAGCAGTGAGACGGGGGGCATAGCTTTCTTT.

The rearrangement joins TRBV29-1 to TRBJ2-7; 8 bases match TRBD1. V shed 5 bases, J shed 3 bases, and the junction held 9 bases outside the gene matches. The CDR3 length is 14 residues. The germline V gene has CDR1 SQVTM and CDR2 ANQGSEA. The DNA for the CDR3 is TGCAGCGTTATCCTCCGGACAGGGCTCTACGAGCAGTACTTC. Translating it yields CSVILRTGLYEQYF.

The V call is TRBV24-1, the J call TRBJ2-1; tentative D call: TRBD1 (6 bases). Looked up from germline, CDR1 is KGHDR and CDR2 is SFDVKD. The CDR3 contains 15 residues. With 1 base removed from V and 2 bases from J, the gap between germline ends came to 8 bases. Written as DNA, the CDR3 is TGTGCCACCAGTGATTTTAAGGGGGCCTACAATGAGCAGTTCTTC. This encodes CATSDFKGAYNEQFF.

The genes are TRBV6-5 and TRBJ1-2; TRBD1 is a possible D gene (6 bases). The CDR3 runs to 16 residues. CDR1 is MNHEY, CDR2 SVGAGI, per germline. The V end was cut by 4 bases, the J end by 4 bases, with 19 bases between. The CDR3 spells CASSLRGGTTFYGYTF. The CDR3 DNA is TGTGCCAGCAGTTTAAGGGGGGGCACGACTTTCTATGGCTACACCTTC.

CDR3 loop: CASSFGTGAYNEQFF. The DNA of the CDR3 is TGTGCCAGCAGCTTCGGGACAGGGGCCTACAATGAGCAGTTCTTC. The chain combines TRBV5-5 with TRBJ2-1; 10 bases match TRBD1. V trimming: 2 bases; J trimming: 2 bases; junction bases outside the gene matches: 1. The CDR3 is made up of 15 amino acids. Germline lookup yields CDR1 SGHKS and CDR2 YYEKEE (reference sequence).

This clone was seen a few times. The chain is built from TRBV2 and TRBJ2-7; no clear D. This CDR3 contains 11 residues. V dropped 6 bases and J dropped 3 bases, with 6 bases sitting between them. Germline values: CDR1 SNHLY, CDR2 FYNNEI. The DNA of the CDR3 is TGTGCCAGCAGACAAGACTACGAGCAGTACTTC. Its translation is CASRQDYEQYF.

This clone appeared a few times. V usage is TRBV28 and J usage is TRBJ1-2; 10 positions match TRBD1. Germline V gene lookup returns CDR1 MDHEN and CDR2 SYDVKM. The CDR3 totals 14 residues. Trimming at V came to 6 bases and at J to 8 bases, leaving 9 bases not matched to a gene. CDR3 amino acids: CASRVPGTGVGYTF. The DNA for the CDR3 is TGTGCCAGCAGGGTTCCCGGGACAGGGGTCGGCTACACCTTC.

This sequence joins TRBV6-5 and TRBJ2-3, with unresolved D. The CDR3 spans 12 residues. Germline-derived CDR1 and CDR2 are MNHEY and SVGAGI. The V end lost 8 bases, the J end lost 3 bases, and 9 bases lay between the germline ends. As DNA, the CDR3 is TGTGCCAGCGAGCCACTTACAGATACGCAGTATTTT. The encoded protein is CASEPLTDTQYF.

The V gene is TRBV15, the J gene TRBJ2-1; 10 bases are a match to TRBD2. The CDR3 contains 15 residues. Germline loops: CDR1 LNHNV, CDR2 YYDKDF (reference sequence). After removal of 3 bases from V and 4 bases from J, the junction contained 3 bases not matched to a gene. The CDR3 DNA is TGTGCCACCAGCAGTGGGGGACTAGCGTACAATGAGCAGTTCTTC. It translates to CATSSGGLAYNEQFF. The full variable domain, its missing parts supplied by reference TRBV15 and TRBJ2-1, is DAMVIQNPRYQVTQFGKPVTLSCSQTLNHNVMYWYQQKSSQAPKLLFHYYDKDFNNEADTPDNFQSRRPNTSFCFLDIRSPGLGDTAMYLCATSSGGLAYNEQFFGPGTRLTVL.

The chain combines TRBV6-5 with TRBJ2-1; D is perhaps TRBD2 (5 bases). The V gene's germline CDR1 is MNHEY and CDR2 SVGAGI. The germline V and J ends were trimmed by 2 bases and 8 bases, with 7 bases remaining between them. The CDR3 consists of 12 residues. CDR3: CASSYARDEQFF. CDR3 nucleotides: TGTGCCAGCAGTTACGCGAGGGATGAGCAGTTCTTC.

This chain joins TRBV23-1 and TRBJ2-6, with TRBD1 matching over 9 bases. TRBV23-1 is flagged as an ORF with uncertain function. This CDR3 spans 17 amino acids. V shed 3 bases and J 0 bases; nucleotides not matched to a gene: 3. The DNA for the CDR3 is TGCGCCAGCAGTCATAGGACAGGGGCCTCTGGGGCCAACGTCCTGACTTTC. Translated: CASSHRTGASGANVLTF.

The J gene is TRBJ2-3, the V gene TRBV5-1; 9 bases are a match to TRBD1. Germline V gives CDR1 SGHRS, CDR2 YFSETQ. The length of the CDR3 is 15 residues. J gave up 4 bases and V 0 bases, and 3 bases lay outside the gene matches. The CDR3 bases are TGCGCCAGCAGCTTGGGGGACAGGGTCCCAGATACGCAGTATTTT. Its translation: CASSLGDRVPDTQYF. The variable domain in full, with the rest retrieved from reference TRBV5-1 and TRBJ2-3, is KAGVTQTPRYLIKTRGQQVTLSCSPISGHRSVSWYQQTPGQGLQFLFEYFSETQRNKGNFPGRFSGRQFSNSRSEMNVSTLELGDSALYLCASSLGDRVPDTQYFGPGTRLTVL.

The CDR3 region has the DNA TGTGCCAGCAGCCCCTGGGGGCAGGGGGTAGCGACTAATGAAAAACTGTTTTTT. Residues: CASSPWGQGVATNEKLFF. The V call is TRBV14, the J call TRBJ1-4; TRBD1 matches at 7 bases. With 4 bases clipped from V and 2 bases from J, the junction kept 13 bases outside the gene matches. Germline loops: CDR1 SGHDN, CDR2 FVKESK. The CDR3 extends over 18 amino acids.

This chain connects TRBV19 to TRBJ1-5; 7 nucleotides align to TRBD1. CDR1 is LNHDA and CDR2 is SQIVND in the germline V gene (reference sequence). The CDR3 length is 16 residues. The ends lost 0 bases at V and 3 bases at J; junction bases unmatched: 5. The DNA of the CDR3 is TGTGCCAGTAGTATAGAGACAGGGCGTTTCAATCAGCCCCAGCATTTT. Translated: CASSIETGRFNQPQHF.

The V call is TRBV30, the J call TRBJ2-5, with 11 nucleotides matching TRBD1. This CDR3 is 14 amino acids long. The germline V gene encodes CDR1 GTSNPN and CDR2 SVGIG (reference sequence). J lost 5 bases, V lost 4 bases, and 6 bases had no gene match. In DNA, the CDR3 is TGTGCCTGGACGGACAGGGGGCTTGGGGAGACCCAGTACTTC. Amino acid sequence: CAWTDRGLGETQYF.

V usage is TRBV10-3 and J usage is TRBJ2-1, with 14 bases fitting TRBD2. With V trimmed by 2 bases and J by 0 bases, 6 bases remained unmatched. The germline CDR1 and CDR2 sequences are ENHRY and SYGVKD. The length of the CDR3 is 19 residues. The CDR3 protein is CAISEPGLAGGSSYNEQFF. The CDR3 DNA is TGTGCCATCAGTGAGCCAGGACTAGCGGGGGGAAGCTCCTACAATGAGCAGTTCTTC.

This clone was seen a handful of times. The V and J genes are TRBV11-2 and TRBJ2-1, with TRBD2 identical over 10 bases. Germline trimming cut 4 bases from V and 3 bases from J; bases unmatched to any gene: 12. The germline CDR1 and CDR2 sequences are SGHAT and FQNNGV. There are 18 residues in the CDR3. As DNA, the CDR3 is TGTGCCAGCAGCTCCGACTATCAGCGGGGGGGCCTCTACAATGAGCAGTTCTTC. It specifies CASSSDYQRGGLYNEQFF.

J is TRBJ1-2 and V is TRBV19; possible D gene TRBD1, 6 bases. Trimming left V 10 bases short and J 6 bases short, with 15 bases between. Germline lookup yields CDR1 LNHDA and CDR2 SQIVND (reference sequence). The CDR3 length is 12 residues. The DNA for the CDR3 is TGTGCCACCCCAGGGACACCGGATGGCTACACCTTC. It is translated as CATPGTPDGYTF.

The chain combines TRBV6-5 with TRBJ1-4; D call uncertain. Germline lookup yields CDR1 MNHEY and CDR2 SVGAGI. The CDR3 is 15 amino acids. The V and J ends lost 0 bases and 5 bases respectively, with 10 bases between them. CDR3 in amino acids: CASSYSTVTNEKLFF. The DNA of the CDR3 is TGTGCCAGCAGTTACTCAACAGTTACCAATGAAAAACTGTTTTTT.

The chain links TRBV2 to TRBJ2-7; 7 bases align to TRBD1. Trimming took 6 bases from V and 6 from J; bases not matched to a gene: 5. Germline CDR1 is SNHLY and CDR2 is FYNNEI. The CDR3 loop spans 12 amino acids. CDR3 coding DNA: TGTGCCAGCAGGGGGACAGCCTCCGAGCAGTACTTC. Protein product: CASRGTASEQYF.

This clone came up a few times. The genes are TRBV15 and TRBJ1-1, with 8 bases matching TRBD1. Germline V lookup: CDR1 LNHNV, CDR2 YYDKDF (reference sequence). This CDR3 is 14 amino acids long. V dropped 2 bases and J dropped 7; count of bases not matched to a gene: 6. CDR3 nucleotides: TGTGCCACCAGCAGAAGGACAGGGACGGGTGAAGCTTTCTTT. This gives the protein CATSRRTGTGEAFF.

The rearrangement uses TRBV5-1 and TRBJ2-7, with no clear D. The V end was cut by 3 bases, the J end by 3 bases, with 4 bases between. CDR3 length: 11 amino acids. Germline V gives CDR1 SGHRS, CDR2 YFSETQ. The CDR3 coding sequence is TGCGCCAGCAGCTCTAACTACGAGCAGTACTTC. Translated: CASSSNYEQYF. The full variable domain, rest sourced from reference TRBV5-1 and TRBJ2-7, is KAGVTQTPRYLIKTRGQQVTLSCSPISGHRSVSWYQQTPGQGLQFLFEYFSETQRNKGNFPGRFSGRQFSNSRSEMNVSTLELGDSALYLCASSSNYEQYFGPGTRLTVT.

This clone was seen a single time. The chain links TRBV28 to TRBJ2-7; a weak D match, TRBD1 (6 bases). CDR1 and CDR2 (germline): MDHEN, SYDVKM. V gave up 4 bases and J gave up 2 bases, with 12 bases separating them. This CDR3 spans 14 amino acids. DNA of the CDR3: TGTGCCAGCAGTTCGGACAGTGTCCCCTACGAGCAGTACTTC. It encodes CASSSDSVPYEQYF.

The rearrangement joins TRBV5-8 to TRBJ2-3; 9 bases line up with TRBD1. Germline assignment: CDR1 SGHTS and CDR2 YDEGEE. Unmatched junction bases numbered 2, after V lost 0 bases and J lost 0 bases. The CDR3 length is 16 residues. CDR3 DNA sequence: TGTGCCAGCAGCTTGGGACAGGGGGGTAGCACAGATACGCAGTATTTT. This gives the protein CASSLGQGGSTDTQYF.

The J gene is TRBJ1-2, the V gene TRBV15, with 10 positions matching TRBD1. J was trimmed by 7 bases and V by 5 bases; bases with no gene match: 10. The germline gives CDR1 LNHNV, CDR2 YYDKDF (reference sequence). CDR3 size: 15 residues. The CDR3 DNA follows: TGTGCCACCAGCCCGCGGCCGGGACAGGGGTCTGGCTACACCTTC. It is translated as CATSPRPGQGSGYTF.

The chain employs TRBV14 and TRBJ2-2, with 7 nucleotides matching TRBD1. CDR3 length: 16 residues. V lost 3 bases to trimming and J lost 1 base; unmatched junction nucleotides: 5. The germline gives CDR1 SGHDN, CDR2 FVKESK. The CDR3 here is CASSQRTGLNTGELFF. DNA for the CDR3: TGTGCCAGCAGCCAGAGGACAGGCTTGAACACCGGGGAGCTGTTTTTT.